The entry below gives a single T cell receptor (beta chain) sequence along with its context. Its antigen is unknown. The germline V gene has CDR1 LNHDA and CDR2 SQIVND (reference sequence). The CDR3 runs 15 residues. The J segment lost 7 bases and the V segment lost 5 bases, leaving 9 bases of the junction unmatched. All of the isolated RNA was reverse transcribed, so expressed TCRB transcripts were sequenced. The protocol was immunoSEQ multiplex PCR, while the TCRdb copy is restricted to in-frame clones and leaves out a portion. The table records 500,000 to 800,000 clones, about an eighth of them present only once. The data were taken from a study of beta chain features in type 1 diabetes. Study at large: Sorted cells numbering roughly 98,000,000 were examined across all samples. Study outcomes and limitations: Moderate yet significant TCRB CDR3 shortening was seen in Type 1 diabetes patients in all four CD4+ subsets. Amplification by PCR could prefer shorter templates, with the same effect in patients and controls.

CD4+ naive, central memory, regulatory and stem cell-like memory subsets were isolated by sorting on CD45RO/CCR7/CD25/CD127/CD95/CD27. Purity of each sorted population was above 95%. The source material was naive CD4+ T cells from blood. This clonotype was sampled from a man aged 30 to 45 with type 1 diabetes. V gene TRBV19 combines with J gene TRBJ1-5, with 9 bases that match TRBD1. The CDR3 DNA is TGTGCCAGTAGTGTTTTGGGACAGGGAGAACAGCCCCAGCATTTT. Its protein product is CASSVLGQGEQPQHF.